The clone carrying this T cell receptor beta chain was counted between two and nine times. These data originate in a study of blood T cell repertoires in COVID-19. Libraries were prepared by immunoSEQ multiplex PCR; TCRdb keeps only in-frame clonotypes and omits some of them. Of fewer than 200,000 clones listed, roughly four fifths were seen once; the top ten hold about 11%. V shed 1 base, J shed 3 bases, and the junction held 9 bases outside the gene matches. The germline V gene has CDR1 SGHVS and CDR2 FNYEAQ. The CDR3 is 17 residues long. The sample consisted of peripheral blood. The source is a middle-aged woman with COVID-19, enrolled during active disease. The J gene is TRBJ1-2, the V gene TRBV7-6, with 9 positions matching TRBD1. This CDR3 is CASSLGNVRDRDYGYTF. The CDR3 coding sequence is TGTGCCAGCAGCTTAGGGAATGTTCGGGACAGGGACTATGGCTACACCTTC.